These 30 T cell receptor beta chains were sequenced from one sample in a study of OX40 agonist ivuxolimab in advanced cancers. Measured with immunoSEQ multiplex PCR; TCRdb has only the in-frame clones, and not every one. Here the sample spans 40,000 or so clones, approximately 88% being singletons. Sequencing used CD4+ or CD8+ T cells sorted from blood, obtained in a trial of the OX40 agonist ivuxolimab. All receptors come from an adult with an advanced solid tumor such as melanoma, head and neck, liver or kidney cancer.

This CDR3 reads CSVVSAGFGEQFF. In DNA form, the CDR3 reads TGCAGCGTTGTATCGGCAGGCTTCGGCGAGCAGTTCTTC. This chain links TRBV29-1 with TRBJ2-1; D gene ambiguous. Germline CDR1 SQVTM, CDR2 ANQGSEA. The CDR3 spans 13 residues. The germline V and J ends were trimmed by 4 bases and 10 bases, with 17 bases remaining between them.

This chain links TRBV5-4 with TRBJ1-2; no reliable D call. This CDR3 contains 14 residues. Trimming removed 5 bases at V and 6 bases at J, with 17 bases between. CDR1 is SGHNT and CDR2 is YYREEE in the germline V gene (reference sequence). In DNA, the CDR3 is TGTGCCAGCAGGCGACACGGGGAGGTGGATGGCTACACCTTC. Amino acid sequence: CASRRHGEVDGYTF. Using reference TRBV5-4 and TRBJ1-2 for the parts outside the CDR3, the full variable domain is ETGVTQSPTHLIKTRGQQVTLRCSSQSGHNTVSWYQQALGQGPQFIFQYYREEENGRGNFPPRFSGLQFPNYSSELNVNALELDDSALYLCASRRHGEVDGYTFGSGTRLTVV.

This chain uses TRBV6-5 with TRBJ1-5; TRBD1 might be the D (5 bases). V was shortened by 4 bases and J by 5 bases, with 9 bases between the two germline ends. The CDR3 is made up of 13 amino acids. Germline CDR1 and CDR2: MNHEY and SVGAGI. CDR3 region: CASSWGSDQPQHF. The CDR3 region has the DNA TGTGCCAGCAGTTGGGGCTCGGATCAGCCCCAGCATTTT.

The chain joins TRBV13 to TRBJ2-7; tentative D call: TRBD1 (8 bases). Germline CDR1 PRHDT, CDR2 FYEKMQ (reference sequence). The CDR3 has 14 amino acids. V gave up 5 bases and J gave up 3 bases, with 14 bases separating them. The CDR3 spells CASSHRGGDYEQYF. The CDR3 coding sequence is TGTGCCAGCAGCCACAGGGGGGGGGACTACGAGCAGTACTTC. Together with reference TRBV13 and TRBJ2-7, the CDR3 gives the full variable domain: AAGVIQSPRHLIKEKRETATLKCYPIPRHDTVYWYQQGPGQDPQFLISFYEKMQSDKGSIPDRFSAQQFSDYHSELNMSSLELGDSALYFCASSHRGGDYEQYFGPGTRLTVT.

The rearrangement uses TRBV19 and TRBJ1-3; D perhaps matches TRBD1 (5 bases). CDR1 is LNHDA and CDR2 is SQIVND in the germline V gene (reference sequence). The V gene lost 1 base and the J gene lost 0 bases, with 7 bases spanning the gap. The CDR3 is 15 amino acids. Here the CDR3 DNA reads TGTGCCAGTAGTATAGCCGACAGCTCTGGAAACACCATATATTTT. It codes for CASSIADSSGNTIYF.

This chain uses TRBV28 with TRBJ1-1, with a possible D match to TRBD1 (5 bases). V dropped 8 bases and J dropped 6 bases, with 10 bases sitting between them. Germline loops: CDR1 MDHEN, CDR2 SYDVKM. The CDR3 runs to 11 residues. This chain's CDR3 is CASSTVSEAFF. The DNA for the CDR3 is TGTGCCAGCTCGACAGTCTCTGAAGCTTTCTTT.

This chain links TRBV15 with TRBJ2-7; 9 nucleotides agree with TRBD2. The V gene end was trimmed by 1 base and the J gene end by 5 bases; junction bases not matched to a gene: 6. Germline CDR1 and CDR2: LNHNV and YYDKDF (reference sequence). The CDR3 length is 15 residues. The CDR3 loop is CATSRVAGGPDEQYF. CDR3 coding DNA: TGTGCCACCAGCAGAGTTGCGGGAGGGCCCGACGAGCAGTACTTC.

This clone was observed a single time. V is TRBV5-6 and J is TRBJ2-3, with D unresolved. The germline V gene has CDR1 SGHDT and CDR2 YYEEEE. This CDR3 region has 12 residues. Between the trimmed V and J ends, which lost 2 bases and 4 bases, there was a span of 5 bases. CDR3 residues: CASSLGSDTQYF. The CDR3 DNA reads TGTGCCAGCAGCTTAGGGTCAGATACGCAGTATTTT. The full variable domain, rest sourced from reference TRBV5-6 and TRBJ2-3, is DAGVTQSPTHLIKTRGQQVTLRCSPKSGHDTVSWYQQALGQGPQFIFQYYEEEERQRGNFPDRFSGHQFPNYSSELNVNALLLGDSALYLCASSLGSDTQYFGPGTRLTVL.

The chain combines TRBV4-3 with TRBJ2-7, with 8 bases identical to TRBD2. Germline-derived CDR1 and CDR2 are LGHNA and YSLEER. This CDR3 region has 18 residues. Trimming at V came to 0 bases and at J to 9 bases, leaving 19 bases not matched to a gene. This chain's CDR3 is CASSQDFSGGPGIYRQYF. As DNA, the CDR3 is TGCGCCAGCAGCCAAGATTTCAGCGGGGGTCCAGGTATCTATCGGCAGTACTTC.

The gene calls are TRBV27 and TRBJ1-2; D perhaps matches TRBD1 (6 bases). CDR3 length: 15 residues. The germline V and J ends were trimmed by 1 base and 1 base, with 10 bases remaining between them. Germline loops: CDR1 MNHEY, CDR2 SMNVEV (reference sequence). CDR3 region: CASSLWGAINYGYTF. The CDR3 DNA is TGTGCCAGCAGTTTATGGGGGGCCATTAACTATGGCTACACCTTC.

V and J are TRBV4-2 and TRBJ2-5, with 12 bases fitting TRBD2. The V segment lost 4 bases and the J segment 3 bases; nucleotides outside the gene matches: 6. The V gene's germline CDR1 is LGHNA and CDR2 YNFKEQ. The CDR3 length is 16 residues. CDR3 DNA: TGTGCCAGCAGCCTCCCGGCTAGCGGGGGGGAAGAGACCCAGTACTTC. Protein product: CASSLPASGGEETQYF.

The chain joins TRBV27 to TRBJ2-7, with a possible D match to TRBD1 (6 bases). From germline, CDR1 is MNHEY and CDR2 SMNVEV (reference sequence). V lost 5 bases and J 3 bases, leaving 14 bases between the germline ends. The CDR3 has 14 amino acids. The CDR3 coding sequence is TGTGCCAGCAGTGACCGGGACAAAAGCTACGAGCAGTACTTC. Encoded protein: CASSDRDKSYEQYF.

The V call is TRBV6-6, the J call TRBJ2-3, with D possibly TRBD2 on 6 matching bases. This CDR3 has 13 amino acids. Germline-derived CDR1 and CDR2 are MNHNY and SVGAGI (reference sequence). The V and J ends lost 0 bases and 8 bases respectively, with 9 bases between them. The CDR3 reads CASSYSSGATQYF. The CDR3 DNA follows: TGTGCCAGCAGTTACTCTAGCGGAGCTACGCAGTATTTT.

The chain has TRBV27 and TRBJ2-7, with D unclear. Trimming took off 3 bases at V and 0 bases at J, with 6 bases between the two ends. This CDR3 spans 13 amino acids. Germline assignment: CDR1 MNHEY and CDR2 SMNVEV (reference sequence). Here the CDR3 reads CASSFSVSYEQYF. CDR3 bases: TGTGCCAGCAGTTTTAGTGTCTCCTACGAGCAGTACTTC.

This rearrangement joins TRBV19 to TRBJ2-7, with no clear D. V was trimmed by 3 bases and J by 1 base, leaving 10 bases between them. Per germline, CDR1 LNHDA and CDR2 SQIVND (reference sequence). CDR3 size: 14 residues. This CDR3 is CASSIASVSYEQYF. CDR3 nucleotide sequence: TGTGCCAGTAGTATTGCCAGCGTTTCCTACGAGCAGTACTTC.

The gene calls are TRBV6-5 and TRBJ1-1; D possibly corresponds to TRBD1 (5 bases). The CDR3 loop spans 12 amino acids. Trimming removed 3 bases from V and 5 bases from J, with 7 bases in between. Germline lookup yields CDR1 MNHEY and CDR2 SVGAGI. The CDR3 DNA is TGTGCCAGCAGTTATTGGGGGACTGAAGCTTTCTTT. Translating it yields CASSYWGTEAFF.

With respect to this clone: Mismatch with germline at one junction end may stem from a read error. The chain links TRBV5-8 to TRBJ2-7, with D possibly being TRBD1 or TRBD2 (6 bases each). CDR1 and CDR2 from the germline V gene are SGHTS and YDEGEE. The CDR3 spans 12 residues. CDR3 DNA sequence: TGTGCCAGCAGCTTTGTCCGGGAGAAGGGGGACTTC. As protein: CASSFVREKGDF.

This sequence joins TRBV27 and TRBJ2-7, with D possibly TRBD2 on 6 matching bases. There are 14 residues in the CDR3. The germline CDR1 and CDR2 sequences are MNHEY and SMNVEV (reference sequence). V was pared by 4 bases and J by 6 bases, with 16 bases between. The CDR3 DNA sequence: TGTGCCAGCAGTTCCGTGGGGGGTGGCGGCGAGCAGTACTTC. It is translated as CASSSVGGGGEQYF.

V is TRBV7-9 and J is TRBJ1-1; possibly TRBD1 for D (5 bases). The V end was cut by 5 bases, the J end by 2 bases, with 9 bases between. This CDR3 comprises 13 residues. CDR1 is SEHNR, CDR2 FQNEAQ, per germline (reference sequence). The CDR3 protein is CASSGGSNTEAFF. The DNA for the CDR3 is TGTGCCAGCAGCGGGGGAAGTAACACTGAAGCTTTCTTT.

The CDR3: CATGDGYNEQFF. CDR3 nucleotide sequence: TGTGCCACCGGGGACGGTTACAATGAGCAGTTCTTC. The V and J genes are TRBV9 and TRBJ2-1; perhaps D is TRBD1 or TRBD2 (5 bases each). Germline CDR1 and CDR2: SGDLS and YYNGEE. V lost 9 bases, J lost 4 bases, and 11 bases lay in between. The CDR3 loop spans 12 amino acids.

Within the sample, this clone is medium-sized (0.01 to 0.1%). V gene TRBV27 combines with J gene TRBJ2-3, with 7 nucleotides matching TRBD1. Germline trimming cut 5 bases from V and 4 bases from J; bases unmatched to any gene: 12. The CDR3 spans 16 residues. The germline CDR1 and CDR2 sequences are MNHEY and SMNVEV (reference sequence). CDR3 region: CASSPSPGTGADTQYF. The CDR3, as DNA: TGTGCCAGCAGTCCAAGCCCGGGAACAGGGGCAGATACGCAGTATTTT.

The V call is TRBV6-5, the J call TRBJ2-2; tentatively, D is TRBD1 (5 bases). V dropped 5 bases and J dropped 5 bases, with 12 bases sitting between them. Germline-derived CDR1 and CDR2 are MNHEY and SVGAGI. The CDR3 consists of 14 residues. CDR3 in amino acids: CASSIRQTTGELFF. As DNA, the CDR3 is TGTGCCAGCAGTATACGACAGACAACCGGGGAGCTGTTTTTT.

The chain links TRBV4-3 to TRBJ2-1, with D possibly TRBD2 on 6 matching bases. CDR1 is LGHNA and CDR2 is YSLEER in the germline V gene. V was cut by 0 bases and J by 0 bases, with 12 bases left in between. This CDR3 comprises 17 residues. CDR3 amino acids: CASSQDHPGGSYNEQFF. The DNA of the CDR3 is TGCGCCAGCAGCCAAGATCATCCCGGGGGCTCCTACAATGAGCAGTTCTTC.

The rearrangement links TRBV15 to TRBJ1-2; D ambiguous. The germline CDR1 and CDR2 sequences are LNHNV and YYDKDF (reference sequence). The CDR3 covers 15 residues. Trimming took off 0 bases at V and 3 bases at J, with 11 bases between the two ends. The CDR3 nucleotides read TGTGCCACCAGCAGAGATAAAGGGCCCCACTATGGCTACACCTTC. Protein product: CATSRDKGPHYGYTF.

This clone has only one observation. V is TRBV5-1 and J is TRBJ2-5, with D hard to call. The CDR3 runs 12 residues. Germline CDR1 reads SGHRS; CDR2 reads YFSETQ. The V gene lost 0 bases and the J gene lost 3 bases, with 3 bases spanning the gap. The chain's CDR3 is CASSLAKETQYF. The CDR3 bases are TGCGCCAGCAGCTTGGCTAAAGAGACCCAGTACTTC.

The rearrangement uses TRBV11-3 and TRBJ1-5; D is unclear. V was shortened by 2 bases and J by 7 bases, with 9 bases between the two germline ends. The germline V gene encodes CDR1 SGHNT and CDR2 YENEEA. The CDR3 is 13 amino acids. The CDR3 DNA reads as TGTGCCAGCAGCTTAAACGATGGACAGCCCCAGCATTTT. As protein: CASSLNDGQPQHF.

The gene calls are TRBV19 and TRBJ1-5; D remains unclear. The V end lost 4 bases, the J end lost 7 bases, and 17 bases lay between the germline ends. The CDR3 is 15 amino acids. Germline V gene data show CDR1 as LNHDA and CDR2 as SQIVND (reference sequence). CDR3 in amino acids: CASSSPGWPPQPQHF. The CDR3 DNA sequence: TGTGCCAGTAGTAGCCCGGGCTGGCCCCCCCAGCCCCAGCATTTT.

CDR3 region: CASSLSTGRTTEAFF. CDR3 sequence (DNA): TGTGCCAGCAGTTTATCTACAGGGAGAACCACTGAAGCTTTCTTT. V and J are TRBV28 and TRBJ1-1; weak D call: TRBD1 (6 bases). The germline V and J ends were trimmed by 1 base and 4 bases, with 13 bases remaining between them. Germline CDR1 reads MDHEN; CDR2 reads SYDVKM. The CDR3 loop spans 15 amino acids.

The chain is built from TRBV5-1 and TRBJ2-2, with a tentative D call TRBD1 (6 bases). This CDR3 has 15 residues. From germline, CDR1 is SGHRS and CDR2 YFSETQ. V shed 3 bases and J shed 2 bases, with 11 bases lying between them. The CDR3 coding sequence is TGCGCCAGCAGCTCCGGGACAACAAACACCGGGGAGCTGTTTTTT. It is translated as CASSSGTTNTGELFF. Looking up the rest from reference TRBV5-1 and TRBJ2-2 gives the full variable domain: KAGVTQTPRYLIKTRGQQVTLSCSPISGHRSVSWYQQTPGQGLQFLFEYFSETQRNKGNFPGRFSGRQFSNSRSEMNVSTLELGDSALYLCASSSGTTNTGELFFGEGSRLTVL.

This clone qualifies as large. The gene calls are TRBV18 and TRBJ1-2; TRBD1 aligns across 8 bases. Germline values: CDR1 KGHSH, CDR2 LQKENI. The CDR3 extends over 16 amino acids. V gave up 0 bases and J gave up 7 bases; unmatched junction bases: 10. CDR3 protein: CASSPPRQGRFGGYTF. As DNA, the CDR3 is TGTGCCAGCTCACCACCAAGACAGGGGAGGTTTGGTGGCTACACCTTC.